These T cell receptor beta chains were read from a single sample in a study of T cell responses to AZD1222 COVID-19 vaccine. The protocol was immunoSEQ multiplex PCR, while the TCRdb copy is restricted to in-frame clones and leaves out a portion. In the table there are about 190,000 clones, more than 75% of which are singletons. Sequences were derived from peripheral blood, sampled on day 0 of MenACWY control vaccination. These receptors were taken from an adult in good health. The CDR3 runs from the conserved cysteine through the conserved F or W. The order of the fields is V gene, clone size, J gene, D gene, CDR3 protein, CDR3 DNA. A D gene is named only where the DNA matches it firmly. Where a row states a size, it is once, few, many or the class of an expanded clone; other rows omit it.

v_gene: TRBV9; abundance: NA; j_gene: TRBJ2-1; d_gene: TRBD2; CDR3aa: CASSGLAGGPGNEQFF; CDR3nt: TGTGCCAGCAGCGGGTTAGCGGGAGGGCCGGGCAATGAGCAGTTCTTC
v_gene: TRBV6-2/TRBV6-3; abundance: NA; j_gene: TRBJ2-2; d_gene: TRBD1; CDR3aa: CASSTRTGGRGELFF; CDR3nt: TGTGCCAGCAGTACCCGGACAGGGGGCAGAGGGGAGCTGTTTTTT
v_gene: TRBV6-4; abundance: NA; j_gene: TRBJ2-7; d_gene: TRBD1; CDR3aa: CASRATPTTGDYEQYF; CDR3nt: TGTGCCAGCAGGGCTACCCCGACGACAGGGGACTACGAGCAGTACTTC
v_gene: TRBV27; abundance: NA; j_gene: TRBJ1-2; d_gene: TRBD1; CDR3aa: CASSVRGNYGYTF; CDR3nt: TGTGCCAGCAGTGTCAGGGGGAACTATGGCTACACCTTC
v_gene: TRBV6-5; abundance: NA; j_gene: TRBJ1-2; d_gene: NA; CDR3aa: CASSYDRLRGYTF; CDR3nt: TGTGCCAGCAGTTACGACCGGCTCAGGGGCTACACCTTC
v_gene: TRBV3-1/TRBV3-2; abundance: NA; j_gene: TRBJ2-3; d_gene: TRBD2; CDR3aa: CASSLPGLAGGSTDTQYF; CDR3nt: TGTGCCAGCAGCCTTCCCGGACTAGCGGGGGGGAGCACAGATACGCAGTATTTT
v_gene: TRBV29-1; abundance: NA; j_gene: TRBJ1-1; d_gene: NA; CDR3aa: CSVVWVNTEAFF; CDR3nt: TGCAGCGTTGTGTGGGTAAACACTGAAGCTTTCTTT
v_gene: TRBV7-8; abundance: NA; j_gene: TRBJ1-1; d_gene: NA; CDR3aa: CASSSGTSNTEAFF; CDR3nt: TGTGCCAGCAGCTCCGGGACCTCGAACACTGAAGCTTTCTTT
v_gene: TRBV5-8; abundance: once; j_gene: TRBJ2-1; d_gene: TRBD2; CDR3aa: CASSLGGSLNEQFF; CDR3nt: TGTGCCAGCAGTTTGGGCGGGAGTCTCAATGAGCAGTTCTTC
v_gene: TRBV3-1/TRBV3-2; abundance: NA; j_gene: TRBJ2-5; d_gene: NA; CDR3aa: CASSLQGEGTQYF; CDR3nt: TGTGCCAGCAGCCTACAGGGGGAGGGGACCCAGTACTTC
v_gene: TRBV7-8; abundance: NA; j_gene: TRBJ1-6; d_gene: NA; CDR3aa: CASSLTGANNSPLHF; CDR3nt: TGTGCCAGCAGCTTAACCGGGGCTAATAATTCACCCCTCCACTTT
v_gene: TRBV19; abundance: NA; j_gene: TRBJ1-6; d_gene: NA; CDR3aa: CASSIPTEGRSPLHF; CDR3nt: TGTGCCAGTAGTATCCCGACCGAAGGGAGATCACCCCTCCACTTT
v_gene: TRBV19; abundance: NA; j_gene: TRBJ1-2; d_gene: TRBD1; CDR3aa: CASSMGRGRDYGYTF; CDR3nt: TGTGCCAGTAGTATGGGCAGGGGGCGCGATTATGGCTACACCTTC
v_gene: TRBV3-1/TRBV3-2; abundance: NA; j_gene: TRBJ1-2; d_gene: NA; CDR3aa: CASSPGAGGYTF; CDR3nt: TGTGCCAGCAGCCCGGGGGCCGGCGGCTACACCTTC
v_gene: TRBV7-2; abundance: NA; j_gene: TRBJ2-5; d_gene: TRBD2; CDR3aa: CASSPGLVGLETQYF; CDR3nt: TGTGCCAGCAGCCCGGGACTAGTGGGCTTGGAGACCCAGTACTTC
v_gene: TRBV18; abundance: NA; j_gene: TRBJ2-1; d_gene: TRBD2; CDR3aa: CASSPGTSGNEQFF; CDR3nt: TGTGCCAGCTCTCCCGGGACTAGCGGGAATGAGCAGTTCTTC
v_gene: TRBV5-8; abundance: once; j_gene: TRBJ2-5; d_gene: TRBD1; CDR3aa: CASSWWTGKETQYF; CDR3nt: TGTGCCAGCAGCTGGTGGACAGGGAAGGAGACCCAGTACTTC
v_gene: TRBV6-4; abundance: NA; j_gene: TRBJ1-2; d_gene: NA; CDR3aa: CASSPGSRNYGYTF; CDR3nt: TGTGCCAGCAGCCCGGGAAGCAGAAACTATGGCTACACCTTC
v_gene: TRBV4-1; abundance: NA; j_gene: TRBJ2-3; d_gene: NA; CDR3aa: CASSQVRDTQYF; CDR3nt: TGCGCCAGCAGCCAAGTAAGGGATACGCAGTATTTT
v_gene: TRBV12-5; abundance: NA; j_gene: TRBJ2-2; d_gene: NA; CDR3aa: CASGPGTGNTGELFF; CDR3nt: TGTGCTAGTGGTCCCGGGACTGGGAACACCGGGGAGCTGTTTTTT
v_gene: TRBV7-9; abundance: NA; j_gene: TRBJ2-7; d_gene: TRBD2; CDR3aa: CASSPLAGDPYEQYF; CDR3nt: TGTGCCAGCAGCCCGCTAGCGGGCGACCCCTACGAGCAGTACTTC
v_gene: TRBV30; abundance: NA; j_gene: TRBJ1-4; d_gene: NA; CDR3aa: CAWSVLRTENEKLFF; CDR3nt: TGTGCCTGGAGTGTACTAAGGACTGAGAATGAAAAACTGTTTTTT
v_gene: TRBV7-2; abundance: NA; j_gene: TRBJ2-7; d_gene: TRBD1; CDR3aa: CASSLHGQGSEQYF; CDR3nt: TGTGCCAGCAGCTTGCACGGACAGGGAAGCGAGCAGTACTTC
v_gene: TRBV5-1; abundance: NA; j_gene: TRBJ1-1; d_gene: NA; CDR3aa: CASSQGTLGTEAFF; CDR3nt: TGCGCCAGCAGCCAAGGAACCCTGGGCACTGAAGCTTTCTTT
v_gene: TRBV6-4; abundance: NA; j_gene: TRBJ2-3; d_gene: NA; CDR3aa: CASSEGSRHTDTQYF; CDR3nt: TGTGCCAGCAGTGAGGGTAGTCGCCACACAGATACGCAGTATTTT
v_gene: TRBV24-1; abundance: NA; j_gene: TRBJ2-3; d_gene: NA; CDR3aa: CATSEPGLTDTQYF; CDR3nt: TGTGCCACCAGTGAACCCGGACTCACAGATACGCAGTATTTT
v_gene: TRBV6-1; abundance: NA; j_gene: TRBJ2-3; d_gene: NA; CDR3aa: CASSEAAGIADTQYF; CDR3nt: TGTGCCAGCAGTGAAGCTGCGGGGATTGCAGATACGCAGTATTTT
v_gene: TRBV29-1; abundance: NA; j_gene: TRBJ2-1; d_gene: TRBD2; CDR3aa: CSVEIYSRLAGIDNSYNEQFF; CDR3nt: TGCAGCGTTGAAATCTATAGTAGACTAGCGGGGATAGATAACTCCTACAATGAGCAGTTCTTC
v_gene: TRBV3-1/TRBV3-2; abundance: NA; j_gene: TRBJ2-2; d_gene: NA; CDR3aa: CASSRNVGPGELFF; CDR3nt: TGTGCCAGCAGCCGAAACGTGGGCCCCGGGGAGCTGTTTTTT
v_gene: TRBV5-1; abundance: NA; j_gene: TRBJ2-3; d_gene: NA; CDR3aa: CASGSGSTDTQYF; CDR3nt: TGCGCCAGCGGATCAGGGAGCACAGATACGCAGTATTTT
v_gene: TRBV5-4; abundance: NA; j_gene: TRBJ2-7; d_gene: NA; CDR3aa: CASSILGVGEQYF; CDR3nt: TGTGCCAGCAGCATCCTAGGGGTAGGGGAGCAGTACTTC
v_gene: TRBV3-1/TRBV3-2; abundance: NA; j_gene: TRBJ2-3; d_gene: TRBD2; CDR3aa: CASSQRPTSGSKYF; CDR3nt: TGTGCCAGCAGCCAACGACCAACTAGCGGGAGCAAGTATTTT
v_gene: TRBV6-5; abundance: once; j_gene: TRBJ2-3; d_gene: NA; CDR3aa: CASSYGSRSSTDTQYF; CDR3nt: TGTGCCAGCAGTTACGGGTCTAGATCTAGCACAGATACGCAGTATTTT
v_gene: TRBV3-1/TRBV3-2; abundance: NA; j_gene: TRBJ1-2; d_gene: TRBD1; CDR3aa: CASSETGGVYGYTF; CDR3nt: TGTGCCAGCAGCGAAACAGGGGGCGTCTATGGCTACACCTTC
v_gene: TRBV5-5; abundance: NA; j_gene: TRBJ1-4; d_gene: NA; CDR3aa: CASSWREGGFGEKLFF; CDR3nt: TGTGCCAGCAGCTGGCGAGAGGGAGGGTTTGGTGAAAAACTGTTTTTT
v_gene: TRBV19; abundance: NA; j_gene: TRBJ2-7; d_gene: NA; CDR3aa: CASSIAPSYEQYF; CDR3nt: TGTGCCAGTAGTATAGCCCCCTCCTACGAGCAGTACTTC
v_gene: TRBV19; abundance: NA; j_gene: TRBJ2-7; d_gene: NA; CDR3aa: CASSITLDYEQYF; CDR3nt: TGTGCCAGTAGTATTACCTTGGACTACGAGCAGTACTTC
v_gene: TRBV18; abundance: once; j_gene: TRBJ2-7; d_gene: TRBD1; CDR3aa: CASSLAGTGYEQYF; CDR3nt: TGTGCCAGCTCACTAGCAGGGACAGGATACGAGCAGTACTTC
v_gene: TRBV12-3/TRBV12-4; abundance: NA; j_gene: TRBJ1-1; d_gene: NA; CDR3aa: CASSFKPLVAAFF; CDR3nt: TGTGCCAGCAGTTTTAAGCCTCTCGTCGCCGCTTTCTTT
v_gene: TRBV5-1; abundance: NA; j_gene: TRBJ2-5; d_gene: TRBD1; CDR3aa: CASSLAGQGVETQYF; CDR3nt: TGCGCCAGCAGCTTGGCCGGACAGGGGGTGGAGACCCAGTACTTC
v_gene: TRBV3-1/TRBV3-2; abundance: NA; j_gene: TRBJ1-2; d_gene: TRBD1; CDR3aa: CASSRTGKGYGYTF; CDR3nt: TGTGCCAGCAGCAGGACAGGGAAAGGGTATGGCTACACCTTC
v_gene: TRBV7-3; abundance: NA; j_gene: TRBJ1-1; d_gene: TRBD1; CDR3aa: CASSLISGAGTGNTEAFF; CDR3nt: TGTGCCAGCAGCTTAATATCGGGGGCCGGGACAGGGAACACTGAAGCTTTCTTT
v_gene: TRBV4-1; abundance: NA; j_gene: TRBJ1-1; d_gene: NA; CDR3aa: CASSQVTGGTEAFF; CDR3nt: TGCGCCAGCAGCCAAGTAACGGGAGGCACTGAAGCTTTCTTT
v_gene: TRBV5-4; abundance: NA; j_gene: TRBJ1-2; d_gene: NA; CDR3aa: CASSPAGTSWAGYTF; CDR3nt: TGTGCCAGCAGCCCCGCGGGAACTTCGTGGGCTGGCTACACCTTC
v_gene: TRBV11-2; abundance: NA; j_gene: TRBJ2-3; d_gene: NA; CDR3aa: CASSLSYSTDTQYF; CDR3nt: TGTGCCAGCAGCTTGAGCTACAGCACAGATACGCAGTATTTT
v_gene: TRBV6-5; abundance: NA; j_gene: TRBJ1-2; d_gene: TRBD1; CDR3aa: CASSYSTGAYGYTF; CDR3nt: TGTGCCAGCAGTTACTCTACAGGGGCCTATGGCTACACCTTC
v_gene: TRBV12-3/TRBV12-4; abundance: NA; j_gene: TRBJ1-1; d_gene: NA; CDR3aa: CASSPLHEAFF; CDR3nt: TGTGCCAGCAGTCCACTGCATGAAGCTTTCTTT
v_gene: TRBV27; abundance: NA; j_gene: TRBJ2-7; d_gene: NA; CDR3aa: CASSPRGGVSYEQYF; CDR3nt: TGTGCCAGCAGTCCCCGGGGCGGGGTCTCCTACGAGCAGTACTTC
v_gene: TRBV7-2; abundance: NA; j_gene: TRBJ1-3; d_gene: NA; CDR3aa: CASSLGATTGNTIYF; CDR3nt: TGTGCCAGCAGCTTAGGGGCTACGACGGGAAACACCATATATTTT
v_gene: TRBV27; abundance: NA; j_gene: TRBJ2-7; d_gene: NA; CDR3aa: CASSLGQGGYEQYF; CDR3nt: TGTGCCAGCAGCTTAGGCCAGGGGGGCTACGAGCAGTACTTC
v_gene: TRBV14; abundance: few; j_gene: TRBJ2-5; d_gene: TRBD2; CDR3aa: CASSQGEGLLLQETQYF; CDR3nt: TGTGCCAGCAGCCAGGGGGAGGGCCTCCTCCTCCAAGAGACCCAGTACTTC
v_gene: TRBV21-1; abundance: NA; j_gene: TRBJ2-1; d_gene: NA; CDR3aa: CASSRNGGPTNEQFF; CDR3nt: TGTGCCAGCAGCAGGAACGGGGGACCCACCAATGAGCAGTTCTTC
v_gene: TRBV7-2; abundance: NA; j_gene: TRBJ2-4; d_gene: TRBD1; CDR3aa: CASSLRQGRTKNIQYF; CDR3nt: TGTGCCAGCAGCCTACGACAGGGGAGAACCAAAAACATTCAGTACTTC
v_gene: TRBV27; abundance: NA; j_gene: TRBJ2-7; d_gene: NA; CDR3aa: CASSLTVGRLGGEQYF; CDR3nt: TGTGCCAGCAGTTTAACTGTCGGACGCCTTGGGGGAGAGCAGTACTTC
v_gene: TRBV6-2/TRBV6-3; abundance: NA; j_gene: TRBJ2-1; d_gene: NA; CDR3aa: CASSYLSVYSTDNEQFF; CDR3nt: TGTGCCAGCAGTTACCTATCAGTGTATAGTACTGACAATGAGCAGTTCTTC
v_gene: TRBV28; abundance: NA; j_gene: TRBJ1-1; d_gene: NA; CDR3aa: CASRDTGGTEAFF; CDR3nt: TGTGCCAGCAGAGACACAGGCGGCACTGAAGCTTTCTTT
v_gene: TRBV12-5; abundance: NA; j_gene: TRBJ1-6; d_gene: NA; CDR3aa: CASGLVRHYNSPLHF; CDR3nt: TGTGCTAGTGGTTTGGTACGTCACTATAATTCACCCCTCCACTTT
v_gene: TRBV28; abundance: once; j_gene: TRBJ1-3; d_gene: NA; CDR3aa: CASSGGAYSGNTIYF; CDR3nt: TGTGCCAGCAGCGGCGGGGCCTACTCTGGAAACACCATATATTTT
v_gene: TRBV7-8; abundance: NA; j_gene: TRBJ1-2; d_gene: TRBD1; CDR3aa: CASSLEGQDYGYTF; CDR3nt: TGTGCCAGCAGCTTGGAGGGACAGGACTATGGCTACACCTTC
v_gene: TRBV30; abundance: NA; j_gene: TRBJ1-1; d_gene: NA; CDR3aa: CAWSPTGATEAFF; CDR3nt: TGTGCCTGGAGCCCGACGGGGGCGACTGAAGCTTTCTTT